This TCR beta chain is from a study of cytomegalovirus exposure and HLA in healthy donors. As for the study in general: In an earlier analysis, 95 million to 130 million unique TCR beta sequences were found from some 200 million T cells.

Study outcomes and limitations: The study listed 150 to 200 cytomegalovirus-associated TCR beta chains.

It was with 60 Vbeta and 13 Jbeta primers that the PCR ran. Profiled with immunoSEQ multiplex PCR; TCRdb holds only in-frame clones, not every one. The sample lists around 60,000 clones; around 75% were seen once. Concerning this clone itself: Its antigen is still unknown.

This CDR3 is 14 amino acids long. CDR1 is SEHNR and CDR2 is FQNEAQ in the germline V gene (reference sequence). The V end was cut by 2 bases, the J end by 5 bases, with 13 bases between. V usage is TRBV7-9 and J usage is TRBJ2-7, with D tentatively TRBD1 (5 bases). The sequenced sample was PBMCs. The clonotype was recovered from a man aged 50 to 59 in good health and CMV-seropositive. The CDR3 region is CASSLQGSWDEQYF. CDR3 nucleotides: TGTGCCAGCAGCTTACAGGGCTCTTGGGACGAGCAGTACTTC.